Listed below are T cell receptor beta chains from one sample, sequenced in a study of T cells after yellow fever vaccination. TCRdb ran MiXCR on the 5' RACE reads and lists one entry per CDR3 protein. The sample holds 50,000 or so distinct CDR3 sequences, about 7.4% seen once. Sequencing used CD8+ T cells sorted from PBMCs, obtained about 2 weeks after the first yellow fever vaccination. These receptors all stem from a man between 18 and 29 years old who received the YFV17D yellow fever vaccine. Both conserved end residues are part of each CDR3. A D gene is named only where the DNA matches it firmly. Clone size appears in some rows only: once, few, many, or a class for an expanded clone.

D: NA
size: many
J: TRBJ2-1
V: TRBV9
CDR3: CASSVWRGTYNEQFF
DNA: TGTGCCAGCAGCGTATGGAGGGGAACCTACAATGAGCAGTTCTTC

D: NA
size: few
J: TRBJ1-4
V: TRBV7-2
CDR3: CASSLGGRTNEKLFF
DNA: TGTGCCAGCAGCTTAGGGGGGCGTACTAATGAAAAACTGTTTTTT

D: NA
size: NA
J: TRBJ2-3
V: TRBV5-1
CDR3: CASSLRPSTDTQYF
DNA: TGCGCCAGCAGCTTGCGTCCATCCACAGATACGCAGTATTTT

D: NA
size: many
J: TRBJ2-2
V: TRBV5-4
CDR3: CASSLGVSAGELFF
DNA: TGTGCCAGCAGCTTGGGTGTCAGCGCCGGGGAGCTGTTTTTT

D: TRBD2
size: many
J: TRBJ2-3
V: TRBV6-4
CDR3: CASSERGTDTQYF
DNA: TGTGCCAGCAGTGAGCGGGGGACAGATACGCAGTATTTT

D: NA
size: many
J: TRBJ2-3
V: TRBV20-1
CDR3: CSARKASVRSDTQYF
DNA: TGCAGTGCTAGAAAAGCTAGCGTCAGGTCAGATACGCAGTATTTT

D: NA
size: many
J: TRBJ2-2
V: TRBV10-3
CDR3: CAIWESDRNTGELFF
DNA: TGTGCCATTTGGGAATCGGACAGAAACACCGGGGAGCTGTTTTTT

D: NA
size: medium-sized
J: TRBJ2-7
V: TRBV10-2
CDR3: CASGSPYEQYF
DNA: TGCGCCAGCGGGTCCCCCTACGAGCAGTACTTC

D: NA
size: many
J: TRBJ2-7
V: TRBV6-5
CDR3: CASSSQGSYEQYF
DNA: TGTGCCAGCAGTTCGCAGGGATCCTACGAGCAGTACTTC

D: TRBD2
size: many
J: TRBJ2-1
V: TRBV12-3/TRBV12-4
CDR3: CASSSSGTGSYNEQFF
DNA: TGTGCCAGCAGTTCCAGCGGGACTGGCTCCTACAATGAGCAGTTCTTC

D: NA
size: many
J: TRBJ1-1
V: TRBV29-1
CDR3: CSVVGLPEAFF
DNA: TGCAGCGTTGTGGGACTCCCTGAAGCTTTCTTT

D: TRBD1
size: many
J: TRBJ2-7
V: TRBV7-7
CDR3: CASSLGTGPYEQYF
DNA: TGTGCCAGCAGCCTAGGGACAGGACCATACGAGCAGTACTTC

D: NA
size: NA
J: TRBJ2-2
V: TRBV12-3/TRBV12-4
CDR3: CASSLWGDLNTGELFF
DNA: TGTGCCAGCAGTCTATGGGGGGACCTGAACACCGGGGAGCTGTTTTTT

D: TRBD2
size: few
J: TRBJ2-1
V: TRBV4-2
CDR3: CASSQELRGWDNEQFF
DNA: TGTGCCAGCAGCCAAGAATTGCGGGGGTGGGACAATGAGCAGTTCTTC

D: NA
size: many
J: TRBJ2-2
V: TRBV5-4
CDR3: CASTPGSGELFF
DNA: TGTGCCAGCACCCCCGGATCCGGGGAGCTGTTTTTT

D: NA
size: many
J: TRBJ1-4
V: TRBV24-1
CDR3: CATSDDTGSEKLFF
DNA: TGTGCCACCAGTGACGATACAGGGAGTGAAAAACTGTTTTTT

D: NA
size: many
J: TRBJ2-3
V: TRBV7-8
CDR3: CASSFSGGTDTQYF
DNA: TGTGCCAGCAGCTTCTCAGGGGGCACAGATACGCAGTATTTT

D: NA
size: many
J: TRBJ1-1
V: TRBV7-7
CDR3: CASSSAPQNTEAFF
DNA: TGTGCTAGCAGCTCCGCTCCCCAGAACACTGAAGCTTTCTTT

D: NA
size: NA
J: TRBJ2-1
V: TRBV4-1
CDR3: CASSLAGAGLYNEQFF
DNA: TGCGCCAGCAGCCTCGCTGGGGCGGGGCTCTACAATGAGCAGTTCTTC

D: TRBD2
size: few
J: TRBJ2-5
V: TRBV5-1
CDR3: CASSFREGETQYF
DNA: TGCGCCAGCAGCTTTAGGGAGGGGGAGACCCAGTACTTC

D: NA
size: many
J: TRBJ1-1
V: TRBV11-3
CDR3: CARDSNTEAFF
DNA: TGTGCCCGGGATTCGAACACTGAAGCTTTCTTT

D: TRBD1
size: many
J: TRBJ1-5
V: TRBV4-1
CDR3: CASSFTGGRGDQPQHF
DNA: TGCGCCAGCAGCTTTACAGGGGGCCGAGGGGATCAGCCCCAGCATTTT

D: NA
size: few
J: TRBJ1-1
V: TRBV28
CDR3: CASSLGAYNTEAFF
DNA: TGTGCCAGCAGTTTAGGGGCGTATAACACTGAAGCTTTCTTT

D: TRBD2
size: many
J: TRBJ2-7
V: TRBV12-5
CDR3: CASVAGGHYEQYF
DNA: TGTGCTAGTGTGGCGGGGGGACACTACGAGCAGTACTTC

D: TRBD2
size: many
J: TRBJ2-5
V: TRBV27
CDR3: CASRTYSGGARETQYF
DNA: TGTGCCAGCAGGACCTATAGCGGGGGGGCCCGGGAGACCCAGTACTTC

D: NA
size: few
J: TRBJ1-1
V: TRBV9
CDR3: CASSVGVRGTDTEAFF
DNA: TGTGCCAGCAGCGTAGGGGTGAGGGGAACGGACACTGAAGCTTTCTTT

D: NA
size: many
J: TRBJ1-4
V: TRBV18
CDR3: CASSPSVGGVATNEKLFF
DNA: TGTGCCAGCTCACCCTCGGTGGGGGGCGTCGCAACTAATGAAAAACTGTTTTTT

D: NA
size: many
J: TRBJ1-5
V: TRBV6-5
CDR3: CASSYSQGPGQPQHF
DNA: TGTGCCAGCAGTTACTCGCAGGGCCCCGGCCAGCCCCAGCATTTT

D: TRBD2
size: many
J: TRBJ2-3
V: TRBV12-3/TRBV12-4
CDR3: CASRPEGLRTDTQYF
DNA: TGTGCCAGCAGGCCTGAGGGACTACGCACAGATACGCAGTATTTT

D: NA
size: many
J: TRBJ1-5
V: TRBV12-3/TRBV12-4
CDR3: CASSRGGSGNQPQHF
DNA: TGTGCCAGCAGTCGCGGGGGCTCGGGGAATCAGCCCCAGCATTTT

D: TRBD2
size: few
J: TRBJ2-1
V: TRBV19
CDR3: CASTSGGSSYNEQFF
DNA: TGTGCCAGTACTAGCGGGGGCAGCTCCTACAATGAGCAGTTCTTC

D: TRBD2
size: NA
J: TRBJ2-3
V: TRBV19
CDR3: CASTGLAGDTQYF
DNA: TGTGCCAGTACCGGGCTAGCGGGAGATACGCAGTATTTT

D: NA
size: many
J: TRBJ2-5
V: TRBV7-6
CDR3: CASSLRRGQETQYF
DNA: TGTGCCAGCAGCTTGCGCAGGGGACAAGAGACCCAGTACTTC

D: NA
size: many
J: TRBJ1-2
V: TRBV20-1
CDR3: CSARTGNRDYGYTF
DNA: TGCAGTGCTCGTACGGGGAACAGGGACTATGGCTACACCTTC

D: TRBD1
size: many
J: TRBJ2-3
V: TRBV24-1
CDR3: CATSDFDRTGDPDTQYF
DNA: TGTGCCACCAGTGATTTTGACAGGACAGGGGATCCAGATACGCAGTATTTT

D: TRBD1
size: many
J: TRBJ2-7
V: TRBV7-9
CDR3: CASDRAGYEQYF
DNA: TGTGCCAGCGACAGGGCGGGCTACGAGCAGTACTTC

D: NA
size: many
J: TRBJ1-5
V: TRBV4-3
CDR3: CASSPDHSSNQPQHF
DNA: TGCGCCAGCAGCCCAGACCACAGTAGCAATCAGCCCCAGCATTTT

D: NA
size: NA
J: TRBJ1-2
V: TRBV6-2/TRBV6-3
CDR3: CASSYSMAALENGYTF
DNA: TGTGCCAGCAGTTACTCGATGGCAGCCCTGGAGAATGGCTACACCTTC

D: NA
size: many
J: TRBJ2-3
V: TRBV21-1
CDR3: CASSKRGTSGTDTQYF
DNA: TGTGCCAGCAGCAAAAGGGGGACTAGCGGGACAGATACGCAGTATTTT

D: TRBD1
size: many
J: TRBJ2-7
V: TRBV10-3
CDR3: CAISSGTDYEQYF
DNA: TGTGCCATCAGTTCCGGGACAGACTACGAGCAGTACTTC

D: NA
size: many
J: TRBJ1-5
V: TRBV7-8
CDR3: CASSPKPDSNQPQHF
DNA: TGTGCCAGCAGCCCGAAGCCGGATAGCAATCAGCCCCAGCATTTT

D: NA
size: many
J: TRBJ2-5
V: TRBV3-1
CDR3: CASSQENSGPTQETQYF
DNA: TGTGCCAGCAGCCAAGAAAACAGCGGGCCAACTCAAGAGACCCAGTACTTC

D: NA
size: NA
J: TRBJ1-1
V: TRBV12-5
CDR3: CASGLVGQGNTEAFF
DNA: TGTGCTAGTGGTTTGGTAGGGCAGGGGAACACTGAAGCTTTCTTT

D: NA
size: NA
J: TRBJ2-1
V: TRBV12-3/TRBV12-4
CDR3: CASSFAYNEQFF
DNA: TGTGCCAGCAGTTTCGCTTACAATGAGCAGTTCTTC

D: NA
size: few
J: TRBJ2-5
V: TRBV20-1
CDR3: CCARAWVEGERQETQYF
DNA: TGCTGTGCTAGAGCTTGGGTGGAGGGGGAAAGACAAGAGACCCAGTACTTC

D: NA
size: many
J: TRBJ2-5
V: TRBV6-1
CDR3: CASSEGLEGPQETQYF
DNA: TGTGCCAGCAGTGAAGGACTAGAAGGCCCCCAAGAGACCCAGTACTTC

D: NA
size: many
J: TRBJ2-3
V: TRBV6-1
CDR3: CASSDTSRALGTDTQYF
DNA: TGTGCCAGCAGTGATACCTCCCGGGCCCTAGGCACAGATACGCAGTATTTT

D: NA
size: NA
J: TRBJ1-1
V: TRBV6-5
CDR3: CASSYRPRRLNTEAFF
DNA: TGTGCCAGCAGTTATAGGCCCCGGCGGTTGAACACTGAAGCTTTCTTT

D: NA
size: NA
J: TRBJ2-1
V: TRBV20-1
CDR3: CCARFGLFVGGSYNEQFF
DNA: TGCTGTGCTAGGTTCGGGCTTTTCGTGGGGGGCTCCTACAATGAGCAGTTCTTC

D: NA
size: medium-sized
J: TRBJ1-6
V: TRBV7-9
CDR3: CASSLQDYNSPLHF
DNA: TGTGCCAGCAGCTTACAGGACTATAATTCACCCCTCCACTTT

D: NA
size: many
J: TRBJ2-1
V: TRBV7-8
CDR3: CASSLVGVEQFF
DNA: TGTGCCAGCAGCTTAGTTGGAGTTGAGCAGTTCTTC

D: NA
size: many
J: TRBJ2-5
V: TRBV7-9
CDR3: CASSLVPTAYQETQYF
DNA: TGTGCCAGCAGCTTAGTCCCAACAGCGTACCAAGAGACCCAGTACTTC

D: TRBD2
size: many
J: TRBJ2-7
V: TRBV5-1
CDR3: CASRPGLAGKPYEQYF
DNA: TGCGCCAGCAGGCCGGGACTAGCGGGGAAACCGTACGAGCAGTACTTC

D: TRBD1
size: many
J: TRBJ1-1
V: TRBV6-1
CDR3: CASSEEMTGAGGAFF
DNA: TGTGCCAGCAGTGAAGAAATGACAGGGGCCGGGGGAGCTTTCTTT

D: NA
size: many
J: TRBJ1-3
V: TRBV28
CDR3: CASSSMDTIYF
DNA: TGTGCCAGCAGCTCCATGGACACCATATATTTT

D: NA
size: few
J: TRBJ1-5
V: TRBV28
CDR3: CASTSDSRNQPQHF
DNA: TGTGCCAGCACAAGCGACAGCCGCAATCAGCCCCAGCATTTT

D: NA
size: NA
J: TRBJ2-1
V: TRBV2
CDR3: CASRGSVNDYNEQFF
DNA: TGTGCCAGCAGAGGTTCAGTTAACGACTACAATGAGCAGTTCTTC